The 20 T cell receptor beta chains below all came from one sample that was sequenced in a study of shared clonotypes between healthy human individuals (TCRdb year 2020). Library method: the immunoSEQ multiplex PCR assay. Here the immuneACCESS table is served through TCRdb, limited to in-frame sequences with V and J called. Missing clones are a known gap in these copies; in checked studies unresolved V genes cover under half, and the rest lacks a known reason. This sample is represented by roughly 1 million clones; approximately 72% of them were singletons. The ten largest make up roughly 1.4% of the sample. Sequences were obtained from memory CD4+ T cells sorted from blood. This sample's cell subset or site label indicates: CD45RA-negative fraction. The receptors were gathered from a man between 18 and 29 years old in good health.

This chain joins TRBV4-3 and TRBJ1-4; 7 nucleotides match TRBD1. In germline, CDR1 is LGHNA, CDR2 YSLEER. The CDR3 is 15 residues long. J gave up 8 bases and V 0 bases, and 6 bases lay outside the gene matches. The CDR3 region has the DNA TGCGCCAGCAGCCAAGACGGATCAGGGGGGGAAAAACTGTTTTTT. The encoded protein is CASSQDGSGGEKLFF.

The chain uses TRBV19 and TRBJ1-1, with 7 bases matching TRBD1. The CDR3 loop spans 14 amino acids. Germline values: CDR1 LNHDA, CDR2 SQIVND (reference sequence). V was clipped by 3 bases and J by 1 base; unmatched bases: 2. CDR3 sequence (DNA): TGTGCCAGTAGTATGGGACAGCCGAACACTGAAGCTTTCTTT. Its protein product is CASSMGQPNTEAFF.

The chain links TRBV4-3 to TRBJ2-1, with unresolved D. The CDR3 is made up of 15 amino acids. CDR1 and CDR2 from the germline V gene are LGHNA and YSLEER. Trimming removed 0 bases from V and 6 bases from J, with 12 bases in between. The CDR3 here is CASSQDRGVLNEQFF. DNA of the CDR3: TGCGCCAGCAGCCAAGATCGCGGAGTTCTCAATGAGCAGTTCTTC.

The V gene is TRBV10-1, the J gene TRBJ2-5, with D uncertain. The CDR3 loop spans 13 amino acids. Germline lookup yields CDR1 WNHNN and CDR2 SYGVQD (reference sequence). Trimming left V 0 bases short and J 3 bases short, with 5 bases between. CDR3 sequence: CASSESAKETQYF. CDR3 sequence (DNA): TGCGCCAGCAGTGAGTCGGCCAAAGAGACCCAGTACTTC.

This chain connects TRBV7-9 to TRBJ2-7; 9 bases line up with TRBD1. The junction had 7 bases not matched to a gene; V was cut back by 4 bases and J by 3 bases. The CDR3 length is 15 residues. In germline, CDR1 is SEHNR, CDR2 FQNEAQ (reference sequence). The chain's CDR3 is CASSWAGTGIYEQYF. The CDR3 DNA reads as TGTGCCAGCAGCTGGGCCGGGACAGGGATCTACGAGCAGTACTTC.

V is TRBV10-3 and J is TRBJ2-7; 15 bases line up with TRBD2. Losses at the gene ends were 3 bases for V and 6 bases for J; bases not matched to a gene: 3. Germline V gene sequence: CDR1 ENHRY, CDR2 SYGVKD. The CDR3 loop spans 15 amino acids. The chain's CDR3 is CAISDSGLAGGEQYF. The CDR3, as DNA: TGTGCCATCAGTGACTCGGGACTAGCGGGAGGCGAGCAGTACTTC.

V and J are TRBV28 and TRBJ2-2; D perhaps matches TRBD1 (5 bases). Trimming cost V 6 bases and J 9 bases, with 20 bases left between them. The length of the CDR3 is 15 residues. The germline V gene has CDR1 MDHEN and CDR2 SYDVKM. CDR3 nucleotides: TGTGCCAGCAGAGAAAGGACAAAGCAGTACCGGGAGCTGTTTTTT. It is translated as CASRERTKQYRELFF.

In the case of this clone: This same CDR3 is encoded by further DNA sequences in the sample. This chain joins TRBV28 and TRBJ1-5, with D maybe TRBD1 (6 bases). Germline V gene lookup returns CDR1 MDHEN and CDR2 SYDVKM. The ends were cut back, 6 bases at V and 4 bases at J, with 16 bases in the middle. The CDR3 is made up of 15 amino acids. The CDR3 nucleotides read TGTGCCAGCAGGCCCACAGGAGGGGGGAATCAGCCCCAGCATTTT. This encodes CASRPTGGGNQPQHF.

The CDR3 sequence: CASRSSQGASGANVLTF. In DNA form, the CDR3 reads TGTGCCAGTAGGTCGTCACAGGGAGCCTCTGGGGCCAACGTCCTGACTTTC. The rearrangement joins TRBV19 to TRBJ2-6; perhaps TRBD1 as D (6 bases). The CDR3 has 17 residues. V was clipped by 6 bases and J by 0 bases, with 15 bases between them. The germline CDR1 and CDR2 sequences are LNHDA and SQIVND (reference sequence).

J is TRBJ2-5 and V is TRBV5-4; 9 nucleotides line up with TRBD1. This CDR3 contains 16 residues. Trimming cost V 4 bases and J 0 bases; bases outside gene matches: 7. The germline V gene has CDR1 SGHNT and CDR2 YYREEE (reference sequence). This chain's CDR3 is CASSHTGGSNQETQYF. Here the CDR3 DNA reads TGTGCCAGCAGCCATACAGGGGGCTCGAACCAAGAGACCCAGTACTTC.

J is TRBJ2-1 and V is TRBV10-1; maybe TRBD2 (5 bases). Looked up from germline, CDR1 is WNHNN and CDR2 is SYGVQD (reference sequence). The V and J ends lost 11 bases and 8 bases respectively, with 22 bases between them. This CDR3 comprises 14 residues. The CDR3 coding sequence is TGCGCCGGACTTGACACCTCTACATTCCATGAGCAGTTCTTC. Residues: CAGLDTSTFHEQFF.

A word on this clone: This could be a read error, since a much larger clone is one nucleotide away. Other DNA sequences within the sample encode an identical CDR3. The chain carries TRBV11-2 and TRBJ1-2, with D unclear. Per the germline V gene, CDR1 is SGHAT and CDR2 is FQNNGV. The CDR3 extends over 12 amino acids. Trimming removed 0 bases at V and 4 bases at J, with 3 bases between. CDR3 nucleotides: TGTGCCAGCAGCTTAGAGGGCTATGGCTACACCTTC. It encodes CASSLEGYGYTF.

CDR3: CALGGDPSPLHF. As DNA, the CDR3 is TGTGCCCTTGGCGGGGACCCTTCACCCCTCCACTTT. The V call is TRBV30, the J call TRBJ1-6; tentative D call: TRBD1 (5 bases). The germline gives CDR1 GTSNPN, CDR2 SVGIG (reference sequence). This CDR3 spans 12 amino acids. V was shortened by 8 bases and J by 9 bases, with 14 bases between the two germline ends.

The rearrangement uses TRBV6-5 and TRBJ2-7, with a tentative D call TRBD2 (5 bases). Germline CDR1 MNHEY, CDR2 SVGAGI. This CDR3 has 14 residues. V lost 6 bases and J lost 3, with 15 bases in between. The CDR3 region is CASRKSGNSYEQYF. In nucleotides, the CDR3 is TGTGCCAGCAGGAAATCGGGGAACAGCTACGAGCAGTACTTC.

The chain uses TRBV6-5 and TRBJ1-5; TRBD1 might be the D (5 bases). The ends were cut back, 10 bases at V and 0 bases at J, with 7 bases in the middle. The CDR3 is made up of 12 amino acids. Per the germline V gene, CDR1 is MNHEY and CDR2 is SVGAGI. The CDR3 coding sequence is TGTGCCACCGGGGGTAGCAATCAGCCCCAGCATTTT. Its protein is CATGGSNQPQHF.

On this clone: The identical CDR3 is also encoded by other nucleotide sequences in the sample. This chain uses TRBV27 with TRBJ1-2, with a tentative D call TRBD1 (6 bases). The CDR3 runs 13 residues. The germline V gene encodes CDR1 MNHEY and CDR2 SMNVEV (reference sequence). V was clipped by 5 bases and J by 2 bases, with 9 bases between them. The CDR3 protein is CASSPQGNYGYTF. As DNA, the CDR3 is TGTGCCAGCAGTCCCCAGGGGAACTATGGCTACACCTTC.

The sample holds a few counts of this clone. This chain uses TRBV5-1 with TRBJ2-3; the D is unclear. The CDR3 runs 12 residues. V shed 0 bases and J shed 4 bases, with 3 bases lying between them. Germline assignment: CDR1 SGHRS and CDR2 YFSETQ. The CDR3 is CASSLESDTQYF. The CDR3 region has the DNA TGCGCCAGCAGCTTGGAGTCAGATACGCAGTATTTT.

V usage is TRBV2 and J usage is TRBJ2-3; 8 bases map to TRBD1. The V and J ends lost 4 bases and 10 bases, in that order; junction bases with no gene match: 4. This CDR3 has 12 amino acids. CDR1 is SNHLY and CDR2 is FYNNEI in the germline V gene. The CDR3 sequence is CASSGQGTPQYF. The CDR3 DNA reads TGTGCCAGCAGTGGACAGGGGACGCCGCAGTATTTT.

This clone is a singleton in its sample. This chain joins TRBV6-1 and TRBJ2-2; maybe TRBD1 (6 bases). Germline CDR1 MNHNS, CDR2 SASEGT. V was shortened by 1 base and J by 4 bases, with 16 bases between the two germline ends. The CDR3 spans 17 residues. CDR3 sequence: CASSEEFGRGGTGELFF. CDR3 DNA sequence: TGTGCCAGCAGTGAAGAGTTCGGCAGGGGTGGCACCGGGGAGCTGTTTTTT.

J is TRBJ2-7 and V is TRBV23-1; tentative D call: TRBD1 (5 bases). TRBV23-1 is an open reading frame whose function is uncertain. V was trimmed by 1 base and J by 4 bases, leaving 14 bases between them. The CDR3 spans 15 residues. CDR3 region: CASSQLAGKTYEQYF. The DNA of the CDR3 is TGCGCCAGCAGTCAATTGGCAGGGAAGACGTACGAGCAGTACTTC.